Many counts were recorded for the clone carrying this T cell receptor (beta chain). These data belong to a study of Graves' ophthalmopathy and Graves' hyperthyroidism. The PBMCs originated from more than 7.5 ml of fresh peripheral blood. Investigators amplified TCR beta CDR3 regions from RNA transcripts. The workflow started with a first-round RT-PCR run with HTBI primers and then moved on to a second-round multiplex PCR. Using its own MiXCR run on the multiplex PCR reads, TCRdb lists one record per CDR3 protein. Here the sample spans 620,000 or so distinct CDR3 sequences, over 20% being singletons. CDR1 and CDR2 (germline): MNHEY, SVGAGI. V lost 3 bases to trimming and J lost 6 bases, with 18 bases between them. This CDR3 contains 16 residues.

Sequenced sample: peripheral blood. This receptor was taken from a woman in her late teens or twenties with stable Graves' hyperthyroidism. Some clones in this sample may be carry-over from other donors' samples. This chain links TRBV6-5 with TRBJ1-5; a possible D gene is TRBD1 (5 bases). CDR3 in amino acids: CASSYPLGQGGQPQHF. As DNA, the CDR3 is TGTGCCAGCAGTTATCCACTCGGGCAGGGCGGTCAGCCCCAGCATTTT.